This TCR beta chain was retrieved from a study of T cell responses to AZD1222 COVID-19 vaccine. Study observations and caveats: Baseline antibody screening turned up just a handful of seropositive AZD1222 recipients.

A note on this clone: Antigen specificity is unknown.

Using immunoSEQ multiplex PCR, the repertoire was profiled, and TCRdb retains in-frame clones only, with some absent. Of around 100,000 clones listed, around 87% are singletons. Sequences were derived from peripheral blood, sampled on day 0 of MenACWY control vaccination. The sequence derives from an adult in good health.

The CDR3 DNA is TGTGCCAGCAGCTCCGTTTTGGAGCAGTACTTC. Translating it yields CASSSVLEQYF. The V and J genes are TRBV7-2 and TRBJ2-7; no clear D. Trimming removed 4 bases at V and 7 bases at J, with 8 bases between. The CDR3 covers 11 residues. The germline CDR1 and CDR2 sequences are SGHTA and FQGNSA.